This TCR beta chain was sequenced during a study of blood T cell repertoires in COVID-19. About the research overall: The cDNA or gDNA used as material had been derived from T cells, B-cell-depleted T cells, or PBMCs.

Assay: immunoSEQ multiplex PCR; the TCRdb copy retains only in-frame clones and omits some. The table has roughly 81,000 clones, 90% to 95% seen once. The CDR3 sequence is 16 residues long. Germline loops: CDR1 LNHDA, CDR2 SQIVND (reference sequence). The trim removed 5 bases at V and 8 bases at J, leaving 8 bases unmatched. The chain carries TRBV19 and TRBJ2-1; 14 bases are shared with TRBD2. This receptor was taken from a woman aged 45-65 years in a cohort sampled during active COVID-19. Sample: peripheral blood. The DNA of the CDR3 is TGTGCCAGTAGTCCCCCCGGGACTAGCGGGAGAGATGAGCAGTTCTTC. It specifies CASSPPGTSGRDEQFF.